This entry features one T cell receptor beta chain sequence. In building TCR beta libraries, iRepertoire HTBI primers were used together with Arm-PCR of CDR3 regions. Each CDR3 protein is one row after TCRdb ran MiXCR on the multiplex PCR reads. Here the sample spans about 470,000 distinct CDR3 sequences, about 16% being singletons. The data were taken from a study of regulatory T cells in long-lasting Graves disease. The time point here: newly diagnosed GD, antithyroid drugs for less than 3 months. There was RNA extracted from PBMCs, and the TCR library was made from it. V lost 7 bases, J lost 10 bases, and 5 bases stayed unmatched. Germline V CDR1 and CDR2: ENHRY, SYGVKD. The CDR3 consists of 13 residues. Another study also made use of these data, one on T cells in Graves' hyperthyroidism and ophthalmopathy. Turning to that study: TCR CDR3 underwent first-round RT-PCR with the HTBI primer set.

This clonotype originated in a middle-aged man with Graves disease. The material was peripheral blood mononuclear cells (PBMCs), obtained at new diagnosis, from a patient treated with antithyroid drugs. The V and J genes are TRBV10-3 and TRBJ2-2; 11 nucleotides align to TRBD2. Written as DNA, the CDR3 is TGTGCCATCACTAGCGGGAGGATAGAGGAGCTGTTTTTT. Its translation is CAITSGRIEELFF.